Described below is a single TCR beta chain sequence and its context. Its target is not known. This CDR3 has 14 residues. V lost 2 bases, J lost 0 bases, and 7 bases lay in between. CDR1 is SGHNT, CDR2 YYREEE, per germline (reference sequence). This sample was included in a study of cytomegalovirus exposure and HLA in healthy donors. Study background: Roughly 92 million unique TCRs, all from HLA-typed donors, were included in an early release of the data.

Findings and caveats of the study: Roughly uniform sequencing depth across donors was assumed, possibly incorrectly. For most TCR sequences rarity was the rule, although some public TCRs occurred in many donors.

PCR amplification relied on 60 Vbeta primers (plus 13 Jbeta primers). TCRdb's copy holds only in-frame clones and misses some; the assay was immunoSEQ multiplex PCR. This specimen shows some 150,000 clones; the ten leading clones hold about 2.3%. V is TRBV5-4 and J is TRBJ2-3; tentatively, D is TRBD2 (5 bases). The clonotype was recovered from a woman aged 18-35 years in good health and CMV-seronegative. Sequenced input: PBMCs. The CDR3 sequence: CASSFPGSTDTQYF. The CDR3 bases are TGTGCCAGCAGCTTCCCGGGGAGCACAGATACGCAGTATTTT.